This T cell receptor beta chain originates from a study of blood T cells in healthy people across ages (dated by TCRdb to about 2015). As for the study more broadly: In model experiments, roughly one uniquely barcoded TCR beta cDNA molecule per two T cells was captured by template switching. The donors were split into four age groups: young (average approximately 16 years), middle-aged (39), aged (over 55) and long-lived (under 90). To avoid experimental bias, donors of different ages were distributed randomly across sequencing lanes. The study analyzed two additional independent replicas of 1 million unique cDNA reads from the same blood draw for two donors, one aged 18 to 30 and one aged 80 or older. Age-related changes in TCR beta repertoire diversity were measured in the study by deep sequencing normalized with unique cDNA molecular identifiers.

Beyond this particular receptor, the publication reports: The long-lived group showed more naive CD4+ T cells, fewer expanded clones and increased TCR diversity than the aged group, suggesting age selection. Conclusive comparison of naive and antigen-experienced compartments was prevented by the profiling of bulk unsorted PBMCs. There was a strong correlation between observed TCR beta diversity and the percentage of naive T cells measured by flow cytometry. Observed TCR beta diversity per million T cells fell roughly linearly with age, and a significant reduction was already apparent by age around 36. Because donor CMV infection status was unknown, age-related changes in expanded clonotypes were potentially confounded. Total diversity estimates from one million sequenced T cells were considered lower bounds and underestimates.

From cysteine to phenylalanine, the CDR3 is 13 amino acids long. The read is trimmed to its CDR3 DNA, 39 bases read in frame from base 1. Trimming removed 7 bases from V and 7 bases from J, leaving 17 bases between the germline ends. The germline V gene specifies WSHSY as CDR1 and SAAADI as CDR2. To prepare the library, 5' RACE was applied. These reads were obtained on an Illumina HiSeq 2500. A second about 7 to 11 cycle PCR used a sample-barcoded 5' primer and a J-beta primer mix. Each TCR beta cDNA molecule received a unique molecular identifier from a template-switch 5' adaptor carrying 12 random nucleotides. Each sample yielded at least 2.5 million CDR3-containing paired-end reads. First-strand cDNA was synthesized from all RNA with the Mint cDNA synthesis kit, primed by a TRBC-specific oligonucleotide. After uracil-DNA glycosylase treatment, a first 18-cycle PCR used universal primers M1SS and BC2_uni_R on all cDNA. Per the original workflow: For normalization, 1 million high-quality reads, each with a distinct molecular identifier, were randomly selected from each sample. Instead of being binned into consensus sequences, reads that shared molecular identifiers were thrown out. MiTCR, with a Q25 quality threshold and the strictest error-elimination algorithm, was used for CDR3 identification, clonotype clustering and error correction. A nonparametric unseen species model with Euler transformation was used to estimate a lower bound on total TCR beta diversity. TCRdb trimmed the raw reads at Q25, called clones with MiXCR and kept productive beta chains. Each entry is one CDR3 protein sequence, shown with its most common DNA and genes. Here the V and J calls rest on TCRdb's processing, not on the authors' analysis. This sample comprises 1.5 million to 2 million distinct CDR3 sequences, about 28% of them detected only once. The ten largest account for 7.7% of the sample.

The approximately 41 donors, aged roughly 6 to 95 years, were systemically healthy Caucasian individuals from Russia. Each donor gave about 10 milliliters of peripheral blood, drawn into EDTA-treated Vacutainer tubes. Ficoll-Paque density-gradient centrifugation was used to isolate PBMCs, with at least 7 million per sample. Trizol reagent was used to extract total RNA from the PBMCs, yielding at least 6 micrograms per sample. For every donor, an aliquot of PBMCs went through flow cytometry to measure the percentages of naive CD45RAhigh/CD27high T cells. This clonotype has at least ten counts. It has no known antigen specificity. One base away there is no much larger clone; base qualities are not given.

Here the chain combines TRBV10-2 and TRBJ2-7; 5 matching bases give a weak D call of TRBD1. This TCR derives from a woman aged 25 to 45 in good health. Material: blood. The CDR3 protein: CASMDNSPGEQYF. The nucleotide sequence is TGCGCCAGCATGGACAATTCCCCCGGGGAGCAGTACTTC.